Below, one TCR beta chain is given with its context. This clonotype has more than one count but fewer than ten. Its antigen target is currently unknown. Base qualities are not at hand, and no much larger clone is one base apart. The source of the sample is a study of T-cell reconstitution after alpha-beta-depleted transplantation in children (dated by TCRdb to 2015 to 2016). Turning to the overall study: Using TCR repertoire profiling, the study followed T-cell immune reconstitution in a quantitative way in children after TCRalphabeta/CD19-depleted allogeneic hematopoietic cell transplantation.

Library generation was performed with PCR. Reads for this sample came from an Illumina HiSeq 2500. TCR library preparation used molecular barcoding, with unique molecular identifiers applied to normalize quantification of the TCRbeta repertoire. The public reads were quality trimmed at Q25 with fastp and then assembled into clones with MiXCR by TCRdb, keeping productive beta chains. Rows merge per CDR3 protein into single entries with the most common DNA and genes. The sample yields around 250,000 distinct CDR3 sequences; 9.5% to 10% were counted once. The ten top clones hold around a tenth of the sample. Relative to germline, V is missing 5 bases and J is missing 0 bases, with 9 bases of the junction outside any gene match. The CDR3 spans 17 residues, from the cysteine through the phenylalanine. Only the CDR3 DNA is retained, 51 bases long and in frame from the first base. Sequences SGHRS (CDR1) and YFSETQ (CDR2) are obtained from the germline V gene.

This sequence was found in a human donor who donated a stem cell graft to a child with SCID. Here the chain combines TRBV5-1 and TRBJ2-1; TRBD1 fits 9 bases in the junction. Source: PBMCs from the stem cell graft donor, taken from the stem cell graft. The CDR3 amino acid sequence is: CASSPPATGGSYNEQFF. DNA sequence: TGCGCCAGCAGTCCACCCGCGACAGGGGGCTCCTACAATGAGCAGTTCTTC. Beyond the CDR3, the reference TRBV5-1 and TRBJ2-1 genes provide the residues; the full variable domain reads: KAGVTQTPRYLIKTRGQQVTLSCSPISGHRSVSWYQQTPGQGLQFLFEYFSETQRNKGNFPGRFSGRQFSNSRSEMNVSTLELGDSALYLCASSPPATGGSYNEQFFGPGTRLTVL.